This TCR beta chain was profiled in a study of blood T cell repertoires in COVID-19. Clones were sequenced by immunoSEQ multiplex PCR, and TCRdb holds only the in-frame ones, with some missing. The sample contains some 160,000 clones, more than 75% of which appear only once. Germline assignment: CDR1 MGHRA and CDR2 YSYEKL. After removal of 3 bases from V and 4 bases from J, the junction contained 5 bases not matched to a gene. The CDR3 consists of 15 residues. This clone was detected a few times. The receptor's source is a man younger than 35 with COVID-19, enrolled during active disease. What was sequenced was peripheral blood. The rearrangement uses TRBV4-1 and TRBJ1-3; 8 positions agree with TRBD1. CDR3 nucleotide sequence: TGCGCCAGCAGCCACCAGGGGGCGCGGGGAAACACCATATATTTT. It encodes CASSHQGARGNTIYF.